The 23 T cell receptor beta chains below all came from one sample that was sequenced in a study of blood T cells in healthy people across ages. Together with a sample-barcoded 5' primer, a J-beta primer mix was included in a second PCR lasting about 7 to 11 cycles. One entry per CDR3 protein results from TCRdb running MiXCR on the 5' RACE reads. The sample comprises more than 900,000 distinct CDR3 sequences, around 27% of which are singletons, and less than 0.85% rests with the top ten. The sample was also reused in another study, on T cells of mothers and their children.

Sequencing was done on a sample of blood. The source of these receptors is a girl between 2 and 10 years old in good health.

The genes are TRBV5-1 and TRBJ1-1; 7 bases align to TRBD1. The germline gives CDR1 SGHRS, CDR2 YFSETQ. This CDR3 spans 18 amino acids. Trimming removed 0 bases from V and 5 bases from J; junction bases left unmatched: 16. This CDR3 reads CASSLECDRVFSKTEAFF. The CDR3 nucleotides read TGCGCCAGCAGCTTGGAATGTGACAGGGTGTTTTCGAAGACTGAAGCTTTCTTT.

This clonotype was found a few times. The genes are TRBV3-1 and TRBJ1-2, with D possibly being TRBD1 (6 bases). This CDR3 contains 15 residues. Germline CDR1 reads LGHDT; CDR2 reads YNNKEL (reference sequence). Trimming removed 0 bases at V and 5 bases at J, with 13 bases between. CDR3 sequence: CASSQEYRAPYGYTF. CDR3 coding DNA: TGTGCCAGCAGCCAAGAGTACAGGGCCCCGTATGGCTACACCTTC.

In its sample, this clonotype was seen many times. V is TRBV7-9 and J is TRBJ2-7, with 7 bases fitting TRBD1. V lost 5 bases to trimming and J lost 2 bases; unmatched junction nucleotides: 3. The germline CDR1 and CDR2 sequences are SEHNR and FQNEAQ (reference sequence). This CDR3 is built from 13 residues. CDR3 loop: CASSPTGTYEQYF. DNA of the CDR3: TGTGCCAGCAGCCCGACAGGGACCTACGAGCAGTACTTC.

J is TRBJ2-4 and V is TRBV6-1, with D unresolved. V lost 0 bases to trimming and J lost 8 bases, with 14 bases between them. The CDR3 spans 15 residues. CDR1 MNHNS and CDR2 SASEGT come from the germline V gene. The DNA for the CDR3 is TGTGCCAGCAGTGAAGCGCTCAACTATGGGGACATTCAGTACTTC. Amino acid sequence: CASSEALNYGDIQYF.

The table lists this clonotype with a few counts. The chain carries TRBV9 and TRBJ2-4; D is ambiguous. The germline V gene has CDR1 SGDLS and CDR2 YYNGEE. This CDR3 comprises 12 residues. V lost 0 bases and J lost 7, with 5 bases in between. The CDR3 protein is CASSVGDNIQYF. In nucleotides, the CDR3 is TGTGCCAGCAGCGTAGGCGACAACATTCAGTACTTC.

This clonotype has just a few counts. The V and J genes are TRBV12-3 or TRBV12-4 and TRBJ2-7; unclear D gene. V lost 6 bases, J lost 2 bases, and 14 bases lay in between. CDR3 length equals 14 residues. CDR3 in amino acids: CASSPRRQPYEQYF. For the CDR3, the DNA is TGTGCCAGCAGCCCACGTAGGCAACCCTACGAGCAGTACTTC.

This rearrangement joins TRBV27 to TRBJ2-3, with 7 bases aligning to TRBD1. V shed 4 bases and J 4 bases; nucleotides not matched to a gene: 2. The CDR3 loop spans 13 amino acids. CDR1 is MNHEY and CDR2 is SMNVEV in the germline V gene (reference sequence). CDR3 bases: TGTGCCAGCAGTTCCACAGGGGCAGATACGCAGTATTTT. As protein: CASSSTGADTQYF.

J is TRBJ2-5 and V is TRBV29-1; a weak D match, TRBD2 (6 bases). The V end was cut by 1 base, the J end by 4 bases, with 10 bases between. Germline assignment: CDR1 SQVTM and CDR2 ANQGSEA. The CDR3 is made up of 13 amino acids. Here the CDR3 reads CSVEGGRIETQYF. As DNA, the CDR3 is TGCAGCGTTGAAGGTGGGAGGATAGAGACCCAGTACTTC.

The rearrangement joins TRBV4-1 to TRBJ1-1, with a possible D match to TRBD1 (6 bases). There are 15 residues in the CDR3. Germline assignment: CDR1 MGHRA and CDR2 YSYEKL. The ends were cut back, 4 bases at V and 5 bases at J, with 17 bases in the middle. The CDR3 DNA reads as TGCGCCAGCAGCCGAGAGCCAGGGGCGCCTACTGAAGCTTTCTTT. The encoded protein is CASSREPGAPTEAFF.

This clonotype was found a few times. This sequence may be a read error, since a much larger clone differs from it by one base. The V and J genes are TRBV4-1 and TRBJ2-5; a possible D gene is TRBD2 (5 bases). CDR1 and CDR2 (germline): MGHRA, YSYEKL. The CDR3 sequence is 15 residues long. CDR3 protein: CAGSQEGNSMREQYF. The CDR3 DNA sequence: TGCGCCGGCAGCCAAGAAGGTAACTCCATGAGGGAGCAGTACTTC.

The chain is built from TRBV3-1 and TRBJ2-5; D is possibly TRBD2 (7 bases). Per the germline V gene, CDR1 is LGHDT and CDR2 is YNNKEL (reference sequence). This CDR3 spans 16 amino acids. Trimming stripped 1 base from V and 2 bases from J, with 14 bases between. The CDR3 DNA sequence: TGTGCCAGCAGCCAAGCCCTGGGGGGGCGACAAGAGACCCAGTACTTC. Protein: CASSQALGGRQETQYF.

The gene calls are TRBV7-9 and TRBJ2-1; 7 bases line up with TRBD1. Germline V gene lookup returns CDR1 SEHNR and CDR2 FQNEAQ (reference sequence). Trimming cost V 5 bases and J 4 bases; bases outside gene matches: 8. The CDR3 contains 15 residues. The CDR3 spells CASSHRDSLYNEQFF. CDR3 nucleotide sequence: TGTGCCAGCAGCCATCGGGACAGCCTGTACAATGAGCAGTTCTTC.

The CDR3 loop is CASSLQGLESYEQYF. CDR3 DNA: TGTGCCAGCAGTTTACAGGGGCTAGAATCCTACGAGCAGTACTTC. V usage is TRBV27 and J usage is TRBJ2-7, with a tentative D call TRBD1 (6 bases). The CDR3 is 15 residues long. Germline lookup yields CDR1 MNHEY and CDR2 SMNVEV (reference sequence). V lost 2 bases, J lost 1 base, and 12 bases lay in between.

This chain's CDR3 is CSARALGPRETYYGYTF. The CDR3, as DNA: TGCAGTGCTAGAGCGCTGGGCCCCAGGGAGACCTACTATGGCTACACCTTC. The rearrangement joins TRBV20-1 to TRBJ1-2; weak D call: TRBD1 (5 bases). V was pared by 1 base and J by 3 bases, with 21 bases between. The germline gives CDR1 DFQATT, CDR2 SNEGSKA (reference sequence). This CDR3 contains 17 residues.

The chain recombines TRBV6-6 with TRBJ2-6; 8 nucleotides line up with TRBD1. The CDR3 is 14 residues long. The V and J ends lost 6 bases and 9 bases, in that order; junction bases with no gene match: 7. The germline CDR1 and CDR2 sequences are MNHNY and SVGAGI (reference sequence). The CDR3, as DNA: TGTGCCAGCAGCCCTACAGGGGGTCTCAACGTCCTGACTTTC. This sequence encodes CASSPTGGLNVLTF.

This clonotype was found a few times. V gene TRBV25-1 combines with J gene TRBJ2-1; 10 positions agree with TRBD2. CDR1 is MGHDK, CDR2 SYGVNS, per germline. Losses at the gene ends were 6 bases for V and 8 bases for J; bases not matched to a gene: 10. This CDR3 has 15 amino acids. CDR3 in DNA: TGTGCCAGCAGGGCCGGGCCTAGCGGGAGCTATGAGCAGTTCTTC. Translated: CASRAGPSGSYEQFF.

The table lists this clonotype with many counts. J is TRBJ1-1 and V is TRBV6-6; a weak D match, TRBD1 (5 bases). CDR3 length: 13 amino acids. V lost 2 bases and J 1 base, leaving 5 bases between the germline ends. Germline CDR1 reads MNHNY; CDR2 reads SVGAGI (reference sequence). The CDR3 bases are TGTGCCAGCAGTTACGGGGGGAACACTGAAGCTTTCTTT. Translating gives CASSYGGNTEAFF.

The chain has TRBV12-3 or TRBV12-4 and TRBJ2-5; a possible D gene is TRBD1 (6 bases). The J call is in doubt because the DNA end fits TRBJ2-7 better. The CDR3 extends over 13 amino acids. This chain's CDR3 is CASGGRESYEQYF. The CDR3 DNA reads as TGTGCCAGCGGGGGCAGGGAATCTTACGAGCAGTACTTC.

This clonotype was recorded only once. As DNA, the CDR3 is TGCGCCAGCAGCTTACAAACTAGCGGGGAGTACAATGAGCAGTTCTTC. Its translation: CASSLQTSGEYNEQFF. The chain couples TRBV5-1 to TRBJ2-1; 10 bases are shared with TRBD2. Germline CDR1 is SGHRS and CDR2 is YFSETQ. The CDR3 runs 16 residues. V lost 2 bases, J lost 4 bases, and 6 bases stayed unmatched.

This clonotype was recorded many times. In DNA form, the CDR3 reads TGTGCCAGCAGCTTCGGGTTAGCCAAAAACATTCAGTACTTC. Translated, it gives CASSFGLAKNIQYF. This chain uses TRBV5-5 with TRBJ2-4; the D is unclear. With 2 bases removed from V and 0 bases from J, the gap between germline ends came to 6 bases. Germline-derived CDR1 and CDR2 are SGHKS and YYEKEE (reference sequence). CDR3 size: 14 residues.

Only a few counts were recorded for this clonotype. V usage is TRBV7-2 and J usage is TRBJ2-1; D is perhaps TRBD2 (6 bases). Between the trimmed V and J ends, which lost 4 bases and 8 bases, there was a span of 18 bases. The CDR3 is 15 residues long. The V gene's germline CDR1 is SGHTA and CDR2 FQGNSA. The CDR3 DNA reads TGTGCCAGCAGCTCCCTAGCGCGGGTATTCGATGAGCAGTTCTTC. Protein sequence: CASSSLARVFDEQFF. Variable domain in full (rest from reference TRBV7-2 and TRBJ2-1): GAGVSQSPSNKVTEKGKDVELRCDPISGHTALYWYRQSLGQGLEFLIYFQGNSAPDKSGLPSDRFSAERTGGSVSTLTIQRTQQEDSAVYLCASSSLARVFDEQFFGPGTRLTVL.

The rearrangement links TRBV3-1 to TRBJ2-5, with D perhaps TRBD1 or TRBD2 (5 bases each). The CDR3 runs 16 residues. V was trimmed by 4 bases and J by 4 bases, leaving 19 bases between them. The germline CDR1 and CDR2 sequences are LGHDT and YNNKEL (reference sequence). The CDR3 region has the DNA TGTGCCAGCAGCCTGACCGGGACGGGCGCGAGAGAGACCCAGTACTTC. Its protein is CASSLTGTGARETQYF.

This clonotype was seen a few times. The junction does not match germline at one end; this may be a read error. This chain connects TRBV7-9 to TRBJ1-1, with no clear D. The CDR3 totals 15 residues. Germline CDR1 reads SEHNR; CDR2 reads FQNEAQ (reference sequence). CDR3 bases: TGTGCCAGCAGCCCACGACGGGTAGAGTCCACTGAAGTTTTCTTT. Amino acids: CASSPRRVESTEVFF. Looking up the rest from reference TRBV7-9 and TRBJ1-1 gives the full variable domain: DTGVSQNPRHKITKRGQNVTFRCDPISEHNRLYWYRQTLGQGPEFLTYFQNEAQLEKSRLLSDRFSAERPKGSFSTLEIQRTEQGDSAMYLCASSPRRVESTEVFFGQGTRLTVV.